This TCR beta chain was identified in a study of PD-1 blockade in classical Hodgkin lymphoma. Every patient experienced relapse after autologous stem cell transplantation, and brentuximab vedotin exposure varied. CDR1 is ENHRY, CDR2 SYGVKD, per germline. The V gene lost 1 base and the J gene lost 1 base, with 10 bases spanning the gap. CDR3 length: 16 residues. TCRdb's table, derived via immunoSEQ multiplex PCR, lists solely in-frame clones and lacks some. The table has 80,000 to 100,000 clones, approximately 80% seen once; the top ten hold roughly 16%. The sequences come from peripheral blood mononuclear cells (PBMCs), collected before the second cycle of nivolumab. V usage is TRBV10-3 and J usage is TRBJ2-2, with D possibly being TRBD1 (6 bases). This sequence originates from a human donor with classical Hodgkin lymphoma. As DNA, the CDR3 is TGTGCCATCAGTGAGTTTCAGGGGTTGAACACCGGGGAGCTGTTTTTT. Translation: CAISEFQGLNTGELFF.